The rows below give T cell receptor beta chains drawn from one sample of a study of T cells in Graves' hyperthyroidism and ophthalmopathy. From the multiplex PCR reads, TCRdb called clonotypes with MiXCR, one entry per CDR3 protein. The sample has roughly 300,000 distinct CDR3 sequences, about 18% seen once. What was sequenced was blood. The receptors were sampled from a woman between 45 and 60 years old with Graves' hyperthyroidism. CDR3s include the opening cysteine and the closing phenylalanine or tryptophan. Fields, in order: D gene, V gene, J gene, clone size, CDR3 DNA, CDR3 protein. D genes are given only for firm matches. Clone size, where shown, is once, few, many, or a class for clones that have expanded.

d_call: TRBD1; v_call: TRBV20-1; j_call: TRBJ2-5; clone_size: .; cdr3_nt: TGCAGTGCAGAACCCGGGACAGGGGAGACCCAGTACTTC; cdr3_aa: CSAEPGTGETQYF
d_call: TRBD1; v_call: TRBV27; j_call: TRBJ1-4; clone_size: .; cdr3_nt: TGTGCCAGCAGGCCTCCACAGGGGGAAAAACTGTTTTTT; cdr3_aa: CASRPPQGEKLFF
d_call: TRBD1; v_call: TRBV6-1; j_call: TRBJ2-3; clone_size: .; cdr3_nt: TGTGCCAGCAGACTGTCGACAGGGGGGCCAGATACGCAGTATTTT; cdr3_aa: CASRLSTGGPDTQYF
d_call: TRBD1; v_call: TRBV28; j_call: TRBJ1-1; clone_size: .; cdr3_nt: TGTGCCAGCAGTTCGGCCGGGACAGGGGACACTGAAGCTTTCTTT; cdr3_aa: CASSSAGTGDTEAFF
d_call: .; v_call: TRBV28; j_call: TRBJ2-1; clone_size: few; cdr3_nt: TGTGCCAGCATCTCCCCCTGGGGGAGCTCCTACAATGAGCAGTTCTTC; cdr3_aa: CASISPWGSSYNEQFF
d_call: TRBD1; v_call: TRBV28; j_call: TRBJ1-1; clone_size: .; cdr3_nt: TGTGCCAGCAGACACCTCCGACAGGGATGGAACACTGAAGCTTTCTTT; cdr3_aa: CASRHLRQGWNTEAFF
d_call: TRBD1; v_call: TRBV30; j_call: TRBJ2-1; clone_size: .; cdr3_nt: TGTGCCTGGGGGACAGGGGTTTACAATGAGCAGTTCTTC; cdr3_aa: CAWGTGVYNEQFF
d_call: .; v_call: TRBV7-2; j_call: TRBJ2-1; clone_size: many; cdr3_nt: TGTGCCAGCAGCTTACAGGGCAATGAGCAGTTCTTC; cdr3_aa: CASSLQGNEQFF
d_call: .; v_call: TRBV20-1; j_call: TRBJ1-5; clone_size: many; cdr3_nt: TGCAGTGCTAGACAGGGATGGGGCAATCAGCCCCAGCATTTT; cdr3_aa: CSARQGWGNQPQHF
d_call: .; v_call: TRBV30; j_call: TRBJ2-5; clone_size: many; cdr3_nt: TGTGCCTGGAGTCTCCAGGGTGGCCAAGAGACCCAGTACTTC; cdr3_aa: CAWSLQGGQETQYF
d_call: .; v_call: TRBV6-2/TRBV6-3; j_call: TRBJ2-1; clone_size: .; cdr3_nt: TGTGCCAGCAGTTACATCCGGGACTCGCCGGGTGGCCCGCCCAATGAGCAGTTCTTC; cdr3_aa: CASSYIRDSPGGPPNEQFF
d_call: .; v_call: TRBV5-1; j_call: TRBJ1-1; clone_size: few; cdr3_nt: TGCGCCAGCAGCTTGCGGACCTCTAACACTGAAGCTTTCTTT; cdr3_aa: CASSLRTSNTEAFF
d_call: .; v_call: TRBV20-1; j_call: TRBJ1-4; clone_size: .; cdr3_nt: TGCAGTGCTAGGAGGCGGGAAAGTGAAAAACTGTTTTTT; cdr3_aa: CSARRRESEKLFF
d_call: TRBD1; v_call: TRBV7-6; j_call: TRBJ2-5; clone_size: many; cdr3_nt: TGTGCCAGCAGCAAAGGACAGGGGGTGACCCAGTACTTC; cdr3_aa: CASSKGQGVTQYF
d_call: TRBD2; v_call: TRBV19; j_call: TRBJ2-1; clone_size: .; cdr3_nt: TGTGCCAGTAGTATCGGGACTAGCGGGAGGAGTGAGCAGTTCTTC; cdr3_aa: CASSIGTSGRSEQFF
d_call: .; v_call: TRBV5-1; j_call: TRBJ1-2; clone_size: many; cdr3_nt: TGCGCCAGCAGCTTGGCTGGGTATGGCTACACCTTC; cdr3_aa: CASSLAGYGYTF
d_call: TRBD1; v_call: TRBV27; j_call: TRBJ2-7; clone_size: .; cdr3_nt: TGTGCCAGCAGTTACAGGGGGGCCTCCTACGAGCAGTACTTC; cdr3_aa: CASSYRGASYEQYF
d_call: TRBD1; v_call: TRBV2; j_call: TRBJ1-2; clone_size: .; cdr3_nt: TGTGCCAGCAGTTTACGGACAGGGCTCAACTATGGCTACACCTTC; cdr3_aa: CASSLRTGLNYGYTF
d_call: TRBD1; v_call: TRBV2; j_call: TRBJ1-5; clone_size: .; cdr3_nt: TGTGCCAGCGGGGGTCAGGCAGGGGGCGAACAGCCCCAGCATTTT; cdr3_aa: CASGGQAGGEQPQHF
d_call: .; v_call: TRBV5-6; j_call: TRBJ2-2; clone_size: many; cdr3_nt: TGTGCCAGCAGCTTCCGGCAGGGGCGAGGCACCGGGGAGCTGTTTTTT; cdr3_aa: CASSFRQGRGTGELFF
d_call: .; v_call: TRBV20-1; j_call: TRBJ2-2; clone_size: few; cdr3_nt: TGCAGTGCTAGTGGCAAGTCGAACACCGGGGAGCTGTTTTTT; cdr3_aa: CSASGKSNTGELFF
d_call: .; v_call: TRBV7-9; j_call: TRBJ2-3; clone_size: many; cdr3_nt: TGTGCCAGCAGCTCTACGGCGGGACAAATGAGGGATACGCAGTATTTT; cdr3_aa: CASSSTAGQMRDTQYF
d_call: TRBD2; v_call: TRBV7-2; j_call: TRBJ2-1; clone_size: .; cdr3_nt: TGTGCCGGCAGCTTAGAAGCGGGAGTGGAGAATGAGCAGTTCTTC; cdr3_aa: CAGSLEAGVENEQFF
d_call: .; v_call: TRBV19; j_call: TRBJ1-6; clone_size: .; cdr3_nt: TGTGCCTCCCAGCCGGACCGGGGCAGGAAGGATTCACCCCTCCACTTT; cdr3_aa: CASQPDRGRKDSPLHF
d_call: TRBD2; v_call: TRBV5-1; j_call: TRBJ2-5; clone_size: .; cdr3_nt: TGTGCCAGCGGCCCGACTAGCGGTCTGCTTGAGACCCAGTACTTC; cdr3_aa: CASGPTSGLLETQYF
d_call: .; v_call: TRBV7-8; j_call: TRBJ1-1; clone_size: few; cdr3_nt: TGTGCCAGCAGGGCCGTACAGGGACGGTGGAACACTGAAGCTTTCTTT; cdr3_aa: CASRAVQGRWNTEAFF
d_call: .; v_call: TRBV19; j_call: TRBJ2-2; clone_size: .; cdr3_nt: TGTGCCAGTAGCTTCCTCAACGCCGGGGAGCTGTTTTTT; cdr3_aa: CASSFLNAGELFF
d_call: TRBD1; v_call: TRBV10-3; j_call: TRBJ2-5; clone_size: many; cdr3_nt: TGTGCCATCAGTGGCCGGGACAGTGAAGAGACCCAGTACTTC; cdr3_aa: CAISGRDSEETQYF
d_call: TRBD2; v_call: TRBV5-1; j_call: TRBJ2-1; clone_size: .; cdr3_nt: TGCGCCAGCGGCACACAAGGGACTAGCGGTTACAATGAGCAGTTCTTC; cdr3_aa: CASGTQGTSGYNEQFF
d_call: .; v_call: TRBV3-1; j_call: TRBJ2-5; clone_size: .; cdr3_nt: TGTGCCAGCAGCCAGATAGGGGCGCGAGAGACCCAGTACTTC; cdr3_aa: CASSQIGARETQYF
d_call: TRBD1; v_call: TRBV20-1; j_call: TRBJ1-1; clone_size: .; cdr3_nt: TGCAGTGCTAGAGATCTCTCGGGGCAGGGGGCGGGTAACACTGAAGCTTTCTTT; cdr3_aa: CSARDLSGQGAGNTEAFF
d_call: .; v_call: TRBV20-1; j_call: TRBJ2-2; clone_size: .; cdr3_nt: TGCAGTGCTAGAGAGTTTCCTGGACCCACCGGGGAGCTGTTTTTT; cdr3_aa: CSAREFPGPTGELFF
d_call: TRBD2; v_call: TRBV5-1; j_call: TRBJ2-1; clone_size: few; cdr3_nt: TGCGCCAGCAGCTCATTTCCGGGACTAGGGAATGAGCAGTTCTTC; cdr3_aa: CASSSFPGLGNEQFF
d_call: .; v_call: TRBV12-3/TRBV12-4; j_call: TRBJ2-5; clone_size: .; cdr3_nt: TGTGCCAGCAGTCCGGACAAGGGGGAGACCCAGTACTTC; cdr3_aa: CASSPDKGETQYF
d_call: .; v_call: TRBV20-1; j_call: TRBJ1-1; clone_size: many; cdr3_nt: TGCAGTGCTAGAGACTTGCGAGGGAAAACGAACACTGAAGCTTTCTTT; cdr3_aa: CSARDLRGKTNTEAFF
d_call: .; v_call: TRBV7-9; j_call: TRBJ2-5; clone_size: few; cdr3_nt: TGTGCCAGCAGCTTACGACCGGTTGGGGAGACCCAGTACTTC; cdr3_aa: CASSLRPVGETQYF
d_call: .; v_call: TRBV19; j_call: TRBJ2-5; clone_size: .; cdr3_nt: TGTGCCAGTAGTATGAGGAGACAGGACGCGGAGACCCAGTACTTC; cdr3_aa: CASSMRRQDAETQYF
d_call: .; v_call: TRBV6-2/TRBV6-3; j_call: TRBJ2-7; clone_size: many; cdr3_nt: TGTGCCAGCAGTCAACCGGGGCCCGGGCCTTCCTACGAGCAGTACTTC; cdr3_aa: CASSQPGPGPSYEQYF
d_call: .; v_call: TRBV5-1; j_call: TRBJ1-1; clone_size: few; cdr3_nt: TGCGCCAGCAGCTTTGGACACGAGAACACTGAAGCTTTCTTT; cdr3_aa: CASSFGHENTEAFF
d_call: .; v_call: TRBV19; j_call: TRBJ1-5; clone_size: .; cdr3_nt: TGTGCCAGTAATAACGCGGTGTCTAGTAGCAATCAGCCCCAGCATTTT; cdr3_aa: CASNNAVSSSNQPQHF
d_call: TRBD1; v_call: TRBV28; j_call: TRBJ2-1; clone_size: many; cdr3_nt: TGTGCCAGCAAACCGGGACAGGGAATGAATGAGCAGTTCTTC; cdr3_aa: CASKPGQGMNEQFF
d_call: .; v_call: TRBV4-2; j_call: TRBJ2-3; clone_size: .; cdr3_nt: TGTGCCAGCAGCCAAGAGAGAGCAGCGCCGGGTACGCAGTATTTT; cdr3_aa: CASSQERAAPGTQYF
d_call: .; v_call: TRBV2; j_call: TRBJ2-7; clone_size: many; cdr3_nt: TGTGCCAGCGGGGCACTAGCCTTTTCCTACGAGCAGTACTTC; cdr3_aa: CASGALAFSYEQYF
d_call: .; v_call: TRBV19; j_call: TRBJ1-2; clone_size: .; cdr3_nt: TGTGCCAGTAGTACAGGGGAAAACTATGGCTACACCTTC; cdr3_aa: CASSTGENYGYTF
d_call: .; v_call: TRBV9; j_call: TRBJ2-1; clone_size: .; cdr3_nt: TGTGCCAGCAGCCTCACGTTGGGTAGGGAGCAGTTCTTC; cdr3_aa: CASSLTLGREQFF
d_call: .; v_call: TRBV7-9; j_call: TRBJ1-5; clone_size: few; cdr3_nt: TGTGCCAGCAGCCACAACAGGGTTGATCAGCCCCAGCATTTT; cdr3_aa: CASSHNRVDQPQHF
d_call: TRBD1; v_call: TRBV25-1; j_call: TRBJ2-5; clone_size: many; cdr3_nt: TGTGCCAGCGGACGGACAGGGCAAGAGACCCAGTACTTC; cdr3_aa: CASGRTGQETQYF
d_call: .; v_call: TRBV11-3; j_call: TRBJ2-1; clone_size: many; cdr3_nt: TGTGCCAGCAGCTTAGAGCCAGGGTCCTACAATGAGCAGTTCTTC; cdr3_aa: CASSLEPGSYNEQFF
d_call: .; v_call: TRBV7-7; j_call: TRBJ2-3; clone_size: few; cdr3_nt: TGTGCTAGCAGCTTGGGCCCCGGGGCGGATACGCAGTATTTT; cdr3_aa: CASSLGPGADTQYF
d_call: .; v_call: TRBV20-1; j_call: TRBJ1-1; clone_size: .; cdr3_nt: TGCAGTGCTAGAGATCTAGAGGGCGCAGCGGTGGCTGAAGCTTTCTTT; cdr3_aa: CSARDLEGAAVAEAFF
d_call: .; v_call: TRBV12-3/TRBV12-4; j_call: TRBJ1-4; clone_size: many; cdr3_nt: TGTGCCAGCAGTCCACAGGAGGGGGGCGAGGATAATGAAAAACTGTTTTTT; cdr3_aa: CASSPQEGGEDNEKLFF
d_call: TRBD2; v_call: TRBV5-1; j_call: TRBJ2-5; clone_size: .; cdr3_nt: TGCGCCAGCAGCTTGAATGTACCTAGCGGAGCGGAGACCCAGTACTTC; cdr3_aa: CASSLNVPSGAETQYF